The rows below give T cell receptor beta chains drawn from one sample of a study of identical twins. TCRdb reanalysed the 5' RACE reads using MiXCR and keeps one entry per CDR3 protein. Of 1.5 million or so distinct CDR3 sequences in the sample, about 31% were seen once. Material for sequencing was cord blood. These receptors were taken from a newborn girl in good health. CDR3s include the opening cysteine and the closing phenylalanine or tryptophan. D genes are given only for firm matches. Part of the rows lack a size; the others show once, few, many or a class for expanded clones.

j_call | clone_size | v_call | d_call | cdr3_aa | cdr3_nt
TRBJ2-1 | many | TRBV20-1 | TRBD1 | CSVSSPPGQAYSYNEQFF | TGCAGTGTTAGCTCACCCCCGGGACAGGCATACTCCTACAATGAGCAGTTCTTC
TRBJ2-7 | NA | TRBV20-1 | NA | CSARETPGPMCEQYF | TGCAGTGCTAGAGAAACACCGGGACCGATGTGCGAGCAGTACTTC
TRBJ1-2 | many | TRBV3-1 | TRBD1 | CASSHLGDRENYGYTF | TGTGCCAGCAGCCACTTAGGGGACAGAGAAAACTATGGCTACACCTTC
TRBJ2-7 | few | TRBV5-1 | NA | CASSLDRVKYEQYF | TGCGCCAGCAGCTTGGACAGGGTAAAGTACGAGCAGTACTTC
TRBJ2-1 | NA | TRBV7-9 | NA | CASSLVGRISYNEQFF | TGTGCCAGCAGCTTAGTAGGCAGGATCTCCTACAATGAGCAGTTCTTC
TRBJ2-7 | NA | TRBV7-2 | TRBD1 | CASSLASGQVTYEQYF | TGTGCCAGCAGCTTAGCATCCGGACAGGTAACCTACGAGCAGTACTTC
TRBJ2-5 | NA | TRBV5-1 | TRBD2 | CASSLAGLAGGRYQETQYF | TGCGCCAGCAGCTTGGCGGGACTAGCGGGGGGTCGGTACCAAGAGACCCAGTACTTC
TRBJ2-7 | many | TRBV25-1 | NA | CASSDLTYEQYF | TGTGCCAGCAGTGACCTAACCTACGAGCAGTACTTC
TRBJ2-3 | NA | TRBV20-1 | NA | CSASGARPTDTQYF | TGCAGTGCTAGCGGGGCCCGACCCACAGATACGCAGTATTTT
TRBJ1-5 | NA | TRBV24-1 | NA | CATNGGQHNQPQHF | TGTGCCACCAATGGGGGGCAACACAATCAGCCCCAGCATTTT
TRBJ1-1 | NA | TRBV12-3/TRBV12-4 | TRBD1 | CASSPDRVEGEAFF | TGTGCCAGCAGCCCGGACAGGGTGGAGGGTGAAGCTTTCTTT
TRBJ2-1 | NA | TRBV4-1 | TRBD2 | CASSHPGTRSYNEQFF | TGCGCCAGCAGCCACCCCGGGACTAGGTCCTACAATGAGCAGTTCTTC
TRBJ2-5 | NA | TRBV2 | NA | CASSEQGGDQETLYF | TGTGCCAGCAGTGAACAGGGGGGGGACCAAGAGACCCTGTACTTC
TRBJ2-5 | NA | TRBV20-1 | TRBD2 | CSAILAGEETQYF | TGCAGTGCTATACTAGCGGGAGAAGAGACCCAGTACTTC
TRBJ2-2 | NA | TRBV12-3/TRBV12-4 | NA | CASSSTSTGELFF | TGTGCCAGCAGTTCGACTAGCACCGGGGAGCTGTTTTTT
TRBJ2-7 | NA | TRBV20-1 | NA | CSARGIGATCEQYF | TGCAGTGCTAGAGGTATAGGGGCGACCTGCGAGCAGTACTTC
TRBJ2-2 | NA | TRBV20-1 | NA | CSASAATNTGELFF | TGCAGTGCTAGCGCTGCGACGAACACCGGGGAGCTGTTTTTT
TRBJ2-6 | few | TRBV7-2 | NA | CASSLDKPSGANVLTF | TGTGCCAGCAGCTTAGATAAGCCCTCTGGGGCCAACGTCCTGACTTTC
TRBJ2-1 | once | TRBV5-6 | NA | CASSFRSRSYDEQFF | TGTGCCAGCAGCTTCCGGTCTCGCTCCTACGATGAGCAGTTCTTC
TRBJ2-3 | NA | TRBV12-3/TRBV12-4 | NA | CASSGVGGTDTHYF | TGTGCCAGCAGTGGGGTGGGGGGAACAGATACGCACTATTTT
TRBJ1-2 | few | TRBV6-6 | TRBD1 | CASSWGPDRDRHGYTF | TGTGCCAGCAGTTGGGGGCCGGACAGGGATCGTCATGGCTACACCTTC
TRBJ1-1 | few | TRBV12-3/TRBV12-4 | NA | CASSFLHGEGAFF | TGTGCCAGCAGCTTCCTACATGGGGAAGGAGCTTTCTTT
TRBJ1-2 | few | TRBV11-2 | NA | CASSDYRDNYGYTF | TGTGCCAGCAGCGATTACCGGGACAACTATGGCTACACCTTC
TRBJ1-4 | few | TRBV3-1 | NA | CASTAGGRYEKLFF | TGTGCCAGCACGGCGGGGGGCAGGTATGAAAAACTGTTTTTT
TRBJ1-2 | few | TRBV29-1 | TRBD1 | CSVFGTGWGSYGYTF | TGCAGCGTTTTTGGGACAGGGTGGGGATCCTATGGCTACACCTTC
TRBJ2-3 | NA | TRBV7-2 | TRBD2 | CASSLNQRGGADTQYF | TGTGCCAGCAGCTTGAATCAGCGGGGGGGCGCAGATACGCAGTATTTT
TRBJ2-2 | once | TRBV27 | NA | CAILAVTGELFF | TGTGCCATCTTAGCGGTCACCGGGGAGCTGTTTTTT
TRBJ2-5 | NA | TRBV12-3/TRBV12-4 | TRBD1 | CASSPWTGGAGETHYF | TGTGCCAGCAGTCCCTGGACAGGGGGCGCTGGGGAGACCCACTACTTC